Following are 23 T cell receptor beta chains from one sample sequenced in a study of cytomegalovirus exposure and HLA in healthy donors. TCRdb keeps only in-frame clones here, not all; method: immunoSEQ multiplex PCR. Among roughly 50,000 clones listed, roughly 90% were seen once. What was sequenced was PBMCs. These receptors were taken from a young man in good health and CMV-seronegative.

This clone is a singleton in its sample. The genes are TRBV13 and TRBJ2-1; tentative D call: TRBD2 (6 bases). Trimming cost V 0 bases and J 2 bases, with 11 bases left between them. The V gene's germline CDR1 is PRHDT and CDR2 FYEKMQ (reference sequence). The CDR3 consists of 16 residues. This CDR3 is CASSLGGGRTYNEQFF. CDR3 nucleotides: TGTGCCAGCAGCTTAGGGGGGGGAAGGACCTACAATGAGCAGTTCTTC.

The chain has TRBV6-1 and TRBJ2-7; 10 nucleotides line up with TRBD2. This CDR3 spans 15 amino acids. V lost 2 bases to trimming and J lost 2 bases; unmatched junction nucleotides: 3. CDR1 and CDR2 (germline): MNHNS, SASEGT. DNA of the CDR3: TGTGCCAGCAGTGAACTAGCGGGAGAACCCTACGAGCAGTACTTC. This translates into CASSELAGEPYEQYF.

The J gene is TRBJ2-1, the V gene TRBV27; D is perhaps TRBD2 (5 bases). Per germline, CDR1 MNHEY and CDR2 SMNVEV (reference sequence). The CDR3 spans 15 residues. The V end lost 7 bases, the J end lost 4 bases, and 17 bases lay between the germline ends. This CDR3 is CASMEYSGGYNEQFF. The CDR3 nucleotides read TGTGCCAGCATGGAGTACTCCGGCGGGTACAATGAGCAGTTCTTC.

This clone was picked up one time. Additional DNA sequences in this sample encode the identical CDR3. This chain connects TRBV7-9 to TRBJ2-3, with D uncertain. Germline V gene data show CDR1 as SEHNR and CDR2 as FQNEAQ (reference sequence). The length of the CDR3 is 12 residues. V lost 4 bases and J 0 bases, leaving 2 bases between the germline ends. CDR3 region: CASSSSTDTQYF. DNA for the CDR3: TGTGCCAGCAGCTCTAGCACAGATACGCAGTATTTT.

The chain combines TRBV10-3 with TRBJ2-7; 12 nucleotides line up with TRBD2. The CDR3 runs to 15 residues. Trimming at V came to 7 bases and at J to 2 bases, leaving 6 bases not matched to a gene. Germline CDR1 and CDR2: ENHRY and SYGVKD. CDR3 sequence (DNA): TGTGCCATCAAAAGCGCTAGCGGGAGGGCCTACGAGCAGTACTTC. It specifies CAIKSASGRAYEQYF.

This sequence joins TRBV29-1 and TRBJ2-2; a weak D match, TRBD1 (5 bases). V lost 1 base to trimming and J lost 1 base, with 10 bases between them. This CDR3 is built from 15 residues. Germline V gene data show CDR1 as SQVTM and CDR2 as ANQGSEA. The CDR3 coding sequence is TGCAGCGTTGAAGGGGGCAGGGAGAACACCGGGGAGCTGTTTTTT. Amino acids: CSVEGGRENTGELFF.

The J gene is TRBJ2-1, the V gene TRBV5-1; 9 bases are shared with TRBD2. Trimming took 3 bases from V and 9 from J; bases not matched to a gene: 16. Germline V gene data show CDR1 as SGHRS and CDR2 as YFSETQ. The CDR3 spans 17 residues. The chain's CDR3 is CASSSVAGALRRGEQFF. DNA of the CDR3: TGCGCCAGCAGCTCAGTAGCGGGAGCTCTCCGTCGCGGTGAGCAGTTCTTC.

The chain carries TRBV19 and TRBJ2-3; 8 nucleotides agree with TRBD2. CDR3 length: 15 residues. Germline CDR1 and CDR2: LNHDA and SQIVND (reference sequence). The trim removed 6 bases at V and 0 bases at J, leaving 5 bases unmatched. The CDR3 bases are TGTGCCAGTAGCCCCCAGCGGGGGAGCACAGATACGCAGTATTTT. Amino acids: CASSPQRGSTDTQYF.

This chain joins TRBV29-1 and TRBJ1-1; TRBD1 matches 7 bases. This CDR3 spans 12 amino acids. The trim removed 7 bases at V and 5 bases at J, leaving 7 bases unmatched. CDR1 SQVTM and CDR2 ANQGSEA come from the germline V gene. The CDR3 region has the DNA TGCAGCGGGACAGGTGGGAGGACTGAAGCTTTCTTT. Its translation is CSGTGGRTEAFF.

The chain carries TRBV13 and TRBJ2-7; 7 bases map to TRBD2. The CDR3 spans 17 residues. V shed 5 bases and J 4 bases; nucleotides not matched to a gene: 17. CDR1 and CDR2 from the germline V gene are PRHDT and FYEKMQ (reference sequence). DNA of the CDR3: TGTGCCAGCAGCGTCGGGGGGACTCCAGCCTCGGCATACGAGCAGTACTTC. Translated, it gives CASSVGGTPASAYEQYF.

The chain employs TRBV27 and TRBJ2-4; D remains unclear. Trimming removed 7 bases from V and 5 bases from J, with 12 bases in between. Germline-derived CDR1 and CDR2 are MNHEY and SMNVEV (reference sequence). CDR3 size: 13 residues. As DNA, the CDR3 is TGTGCCAGCACCCCCTTAGGAGAAAACATTCAGTACTTC. Amino acids: CASTPLGENIQYF.

This chain links TRBV6-1 with TRBJ2-7; the match to TRBD1 covers 11 bases. The CDR3 contains 15 residues. Germline lookup yields CDR1 MNHNS and CDR2 SASEGT. J was trimmed by 7 bases and V by 8 bases; bases with no gene match: 13. DNA of the CDR3: TGTGCCAGCCGAAGGACAGGGGGCGCTTTGGGGGAGCAGTACTTC. This encodes CASRRTGGALGEQYF.

The chain combines TRBV19 with TRBJ1-4; TRBD1 matches 8 bases. The CDR3 length is 14 residues. Losses at the gene ends were 7 bases for V and 3 bases for J; bases not matched to a gene: 4. Germline lookup yields CDR1 LNHDA and CDR2 SQIVND (reference sequence). DNA for the CDR3: TGTGCCAGTACTCTGGGACAGGCTAATGAAAAACTGTTTTTT. Encoded protein: CASTLGQANEKLFF.

The chain has TRBV7-9 and TRBJ2-7; 14 bases fit TRBD2. The trim removed 4 bases at V and 3 bases at J, leaving 5 bases unmatched. The CDR3 spans 16 residues. Germline V gene data show CDR1 as SEHNR and CDR2 as FQNEAQ (reference sequence). Here the CDR3 reads CASSSWGLAGDYEQYF. CDR3 nucleotides: TGTGCCAGCAGCTCTTGGGGACTAGCGGGAGACTACGAGCAGTACTTC.

The chain recombines TRBV18 with TRBJ2-3; 11 nucleotides align to TRBD2. Looked up from germline, CDR1 is KGHSH and CDR2 is LQKENI. The J segment lost 3 bases and the V segment lost 5 bases, leaving 4 bases of the junction unmatched. The CDR3 runs to 15 residues. CDR3 amino acids: CASSFRLAGTDTQYF. In DNA form, the CDR3 reads TGTGCCAGCTCATTCAGACTAGCGGGAACAGATACGCAGTATTTT.

DNA for the CDR3: TGTGCCAGCAGTGAAGGGTGGGAGCTGAGGGGCTACACCTTC. Protein sequence: CASSEGWELRGYTF. The rearrangement joins TRBV6-1 to TRBJ1-2, with no clear D. Germline CDR1 reads MNHNS; CDR2 reads SASEGT. This CDR3 is built from 14 residues. Trimming took 1 base from V and 8 from J, leaving 14 bases between them.

The chain recombines TRBV2 with TRBJ2-7; D remains ambiguous. The V and J ends lost 8 bases and 0 bases respectively, with 14 bases between them. The CDR3 has 14 residues. Germline values: CDR1 SNHLY, CDR2 FYNNEI. CDR3 amino acids: CASGEARSSYEQYF. CDR3 DNA sequence: TGTGCCAGCGGCGAAGCCAGAAGCTCCTACGAGCAGTACTTC.

The rearrangement joins TRBV4-3 to TRBJ2-7; maybe TRBD2 (6 bases). CDR1 and CDR2 (germline): LGHNA, YSLEER. V lost 0 bases to trimming and J lost 0 bases, with 9 bases between them. The CDR3 consists of 15 residues. CDR3 region: CASSQEGGVSYEQYF. For the CDR3, the DNA is TGCGCCAGCAGCCAAGAAGGCGGGGTCTCCTACGAGCAGTACTTC.

This chain links TRBV10-3 with TRBJ2-3; TRBD2 matches 10 bases. Trimming at V came to 4 bases and at J to 6 bases, leaving 1 base not matched to a gene. Germline assignment: CDR1 ENHRY and CDR2 SYGVKD. The CDR3 sequence is 13 residues long. The CDR3 DNA reads TGTGCCATCAGTGCTAGCGGGAGTGATACGCAGTATTTT. It codes for CAISASGSDTQYF.

This chain uses TRBV28 with TRBJ1-5; possible D gene TRBD1, 6 bases. This CDR3 has 16 residues. CDR1 is MDHEN, CDR2 SYDVKM, per germline. With 7 bases removed from V and 4 bases from J, the gap between germline ends came to 20 bases. The CDR3 here is CASITGSFRLNQPQHF. The CDR3 DNA reads as TGTGCCAGCATAACAGGGTCCTTTCGGCTTAATCAGCCCCAGCATTTT.

This chain joins TRBV15 and TRBJ2-1, with TRBD1 as a possible D gene (5 bases). The germline CDR1 and CDR2 sequences are LNHNV and YYDKDF (reference sequence). The CDR3 length is 16 residues. Trimming removed 5 bases from V and 4 bases from J, with 18 bases in between. The CDR3: CATSSRRGLGYNEQFF. The CDR3 coding sequence is TGTGCCACCAGCTCGCGTAGGGGTCTGGGGTACAATGAGCAGTTCTTC.

The chain carries TRBV7-9 and TRBJ1-1, with 7 positions matching TRBD1. The germline gives CDR1 SEHNR, CDR2 FQNEAQ (reference sequence). V gave up 5 bases and J gave up 3 bases; unmatched junction bases: 6. This CDR3 is built from 14 residues. The CDR3 nucleotides read TGTGCCAGCAGCGTTTCCGGGACAGACACTGAAGCTTTCTTT. It is translated as CASSVSGTDTEAFF. Complete variable domain (other parts from reference TRBV7-9 and TRBJ1-1): DTGVSQNPRHKITKRGQNVTFRCDPISEHNRLYWYRQTLGQGPEFLTYFQNEAQLEKSRLLSDRFSAERPKGSFSTLEIQRTEQGDSAMYLCASSVSGTDTEAFFGQGTRLTVV.

The chain joins TRBV10-3 to TRBJ2-1; 11 bases align to TRBD2. Trimming cost V 10 bases and J 2 bases; bases outside gene matches: 7. This CDR3 is built from 15 residues. Germline V gives CDR1 ENHRY, CDR2 SYGVKD. The DNA for the CDR3 is TGTGCCACGATGACTAGCGGGGATACCTACAATGAGCAGTTCTTC. Translation gives CATMTSGDTYNEQFF.